What follows are 28 T cell receptor beta chains derived from one specimen sequenced in a study of CD8 T cells in ankylosing spondylitis. Their cognate antigens are unknown. MiXCR, applied by TCRdb to the 5' RACE reads, yields one record per CDR3 protein. The sample has under 950,000 distinct CDR3 sequences; around 20% are singletons. General study results and limits: The study identified a TCR beta motif of seven or eight highly homologous variants that appeared characteristic of ankylosing spondylitis blood.

The sequenced sample consisted of blood, either unsorted or a sorted T cell fraction (not recorded which). These receptors were taken from a male donor with ankylosing spondylitis.

This clonotype was observed at least ten times. The chain carries TRBV20-1 and TRBJ2-5; TRBD2 matches 9 bases. Germline V lookup: CDR1 DFQATT, CDR2 SNEGSKA (reference sequence). With 6 bases clipped from V and 4 bases from J, the junction kept 15 bases outside the gene matches. CDR3 length: 16 amino acids. The CDR3 loop is CSATGPGLAGVETQYF. The CDR3 nucleotides read TGCAGTGCCACCGGTCCGGGACTAGCAGGGGTAGAGACCCAGTACTTC.

This chain connects TRBV5-5 to TRBJ2-1, with D tentatively TRBD1 or TRBD2 (5 bases each). CDR3 length: 15 residues. Per the germline V gene, CDR1 is SGHKS and CDR2 is YYEKEE (reference sequence). V was clipped by 3 bases and J by 6 bases, with 16 bases between them. The CDR3 region has the DNA TGTGCCAGCAGCTCTGGCTGGGGGTTAAGCAATGAGCAGTTCTTC. It codes for CASSSGWGLSNEQFF.

The table lists this clonotype with a few counts. The V call is TRBV5-1, the J call TRBJ2-5; TRBD1 might be the D (6 bases). From germline, CDR1 is SGHRS and CDR2 YFSETQ. The CDR3 loop spans 14 amino acids. Between the trimmed V and J ends, which lost 5 bases and 0 bases, there was a span of 11 bases. CDR3 nucleotides: TGCGCCAGCAGAAACAGGGTTCACCAAGAGACCCAGTACTTC. Translated: CASRNRVHQETQYF.

The CDR3 region is CAIRQGSDGSPLHF. In DNA form, the CDR3 reads TGTGCCATCAGACAGGGTTCTGATGGTTCACCCCTCCACTTT. The chain couples TRBV10-3 to TRBJ1-6, with D maybe TRBD1 (6 bases). Germline V lookup: CDR1 ENHRY, CDR2 SYGVKD. V gave up 6 bases and J gave up 9 bases, with 15 bases separating them. The length of the CDR3 is 14 residues.

In this sample, this clonotype turned up many times. The V and J genes are TRBV29-1 and TRBJ2-5; D may be TRBD2 (5 bases). The CDR3 contains 13 residues. Deletions cut 6 bases from V and 1 base from J, with 12 bases between. Per the germline V gene, CDR1 is SQVTM and CDR2 is ANQGSEA. The CDR3 loop is CSVHGLSQETQYF. The DNA for the CDR3 is TGCAGCGTGCACGGACTGAGCCAAGAGACCCAGTACTTC.

Remarks on this clonotype: A junction end diverges from the germline sequence, so it may reflect a read error. This sequence joins TRBV7-2 and TRBJ2-7, with D unclear. In germline, CDR1 is SGHTA, CDR2 FQGNSA. This CDR3 has 13 residues. The CDR3: CASSSRVIYERYF. CDR3 sequence (DNA): TGTGCCAGCAGCTCCCGGGTCATCTACGAGCGGTACTTC. Together with reference TRBV7-2 and TRBJ2-7, the CDR3 gives the full variable domain: GAGVSQSPSNKVTEKGKDVELRCDPISGHTALYWYRQSLGQGLEFLIYFQGNSAPDKSGLPSDRFSAERTGGSVSTLTIQRTQQEDSAVYLCASSSRVIYERYFGPGTRLTVT.

This clonotype was seen ten or more times. The chain has TRBV20-1 and TRBJ1-1; no firm D call. Germline loops: CDR1 DFQATT, CDR2 SNEGSKA (reference sequence). V was clipped by 0 bases and J by 1 base, with 9 bases between them. The CDR3 runs to 14 residues. The CDR3 nucleotides read TGCAGTGCTAGAGATCATCGGGGGAACACTGAAGCTTTCTTT. The encoded protein is CSARDHRGNTEAFF.

In its sample, this clonotype was seen a few times. This rearrangement joins TRBV12-3 or TRBV12-4 to TRBJ1-3; a weak D match, TRBD1 (5 bases). The CDR3 length is 19 residues. The V gene lost 6 bases and the J gene lost 1 base, with 25 bases spanning the gap. CDR3 bases: TGTGCCAGCAGCTACAAAGCTAAAGGAGTAGGGGTGTCTGGAAACACCATATATTTT. Residues: CASSYKAKGVGVSGNTIYF.

V usage is TRBV18 and J usage is TRBJ1-6; D call uncertain. CDR3 size: 16 residues. The germline gives CDR1 KGHSH, CDR2 LQKENI. Trimming stripped 1 base from V and 0 bases from J, with 7 bases between. The CDR3 protein is CASSPQESSYNSPLHF. The CDR3 DNA follows: TGTGCCAGCTCACCACAGGAAAGCTCCTATAATTCACCCCTCCACTTT.

This rearrangement joins TRBV15 to TRBJ1-5; TRBD1 aligns across 11 bases. The CDR3 totals 18 residues. CDR1 LNHNV and CDR2 YYDKDF come from the germline V gene (reference sequence). V trimming: 0 bases; J trimming: 3 bases; junction bases outside the gene matches: 7. DNA for the CDR3: TGTGCCACCAGCAGAGATCCCCCGGGACAGGGGGACAATCAGCCCCAGCATTTT. Encoded protein: CATSRDPPGQGDNQPQHF.

This clonotype was seen a handful of times. The chain uses TRBV20-1 and TRBJ2-1, with D possibly matching TRBD1 (6 bases). This CDR3 spans 15 amino acids. Germline V gene lookup returns CDR1 DFQATT and CDR2 SNEGSKA (reference sequence). The V gene lost 4 bases and the J gene lost 4 bases, with 17 bases spanning the gap. This chain's CDR3 is CSAIRDTGFYNEQFF. The DNA of the CDR3 is TGCAGTGCTATAAGGGACACCGGTTTTTACAATGAGCAGTTCTTC.

The rearrangement joins TRBV12-3 or TRBV12-4 to TRBJ2-5; TRBD2 matches at 11 bases. The CDR3 has 14 amino acids. The ends lost 4 bases at V and 5 bases at J; junction bases unmatched: 3. The CDR3 sequence: CASSSVAGGETQYF. DNA for the CDR3: TGTGCCAGCAGTTCAGTAGCGGGGGGGGAGACCCAGTACTTC.

The V gene is TRBV6-1, the J gene TRBJ1-1; D call uncertain. CDR3 length: 14 residues. V dropped 6 bases and J dropped 1 base, with 12 bases sitting between them. CDR1 MNHNS and CDR2 SASEGT come from the germline V gene. The CDR3 spells CASSPDPTNTEAFF. In DNA form, the CDR3 reads TGTGCCAGCAGCCCTGACCCTACGAACACTGAAGCTTTCTTT.

The J gene is TRBJ2-3, the V gene TRBV2; possibly TRBD1 for D (6 bases). The CDR3 totals 13 residues. Trimming shortened V by 8 bases and J by 2 bases, and 11 bases separated the two germline ends. Germline V gene sequence: CDR1 SNHLY, CDR2 FYNNEI. CDR3 sequence: CASHRDNTDTQYF. CDR3 nucleotides: TGTGCCAGCCATCGGGACAACACAGATACGCAGTATTTT.

This clonotype was detected only a few times. The J gene is TRBJ2-3, the V gene TRBV20-1, with no clear D. CDR3 length: 11 residues. V was pared by 3 bases and J by 5 bases, with 6 bases between. In germline, CDR1 is DFQATT, CDR2 SNEGSKA (reference sequence). CDR3 bases: TGCAGTGCTAGCCCTCGAGATACGCAGTATTTT. This sequence encodes CSASPRDTQYF.

This chain uses TRBV5-6 with TRBJ2-5; 7 bases map to TRBD1. Germline CDR1 SGHDT, CDR2 YYEEEE. This CDR3 comprises 16 residues. Trimming took 6 bases from V and 2 from J; bases not matched to a gene: 13. CDR3: CASTRTGERGQETQYF. CDR3 DNA sequence: TGTGCCAGCACCAGGACAGGCGAAAGGGGACAAGAGACCCAGTACTTC.

The V call is TRBV30, the J call TRBJ1-2; D is undetermined. The germline V gene has CDR1 GTSNPN and CDR2 SVGIG (reference sequence). Trimming pared 2 bases from V and 3 bases from J, leaving 13 bases between. The CDR3 extends over 14 amino acids. The CDR3 loop is CAWSWTSGDYGYTF. CDR3 nucleotide sequence: TGTGCCTGGAGTTGGACTAGTGGAGACTATGGCTACACCTTC.

The chain combines TRBV7-3 with TRBJ2-1; a possible D gene is TRBD1 (6 bases). This CDR3 is built from 18 residues. V dropped 5 bases and J dropped 0 bases, with 20 bases sitting between them. The germline gives CDR1 SGHTA, CDR2 FQGTGA. CDR3 sequence reads: CASSASDRLKSSYNEQFF. The CDR3 DNA reads as TGTGCCAGCAGCGCCTCGGACAGATTAAAGAGCTCCTACAATGAGCAGTTCTTC. Full variable domain (rest looked up from reference TRBV7-3 and TRBJ2-1): GAGVSQTPSNKVTEKGKYVELRCDPISGHTALYWYRQSLGQGPEFLIYFQGTGAADDSGLPNDRFFAVRPEGSVSTLKIQRTERGDSAVYLCASSASDRLKSSYNEQFFGPGTRLTVL.

The chain couples TRBV4-2 to TRBJ2-1; TRBD1 agrees at 7 bases. V was clipped by 5 bases and J by 7 bases; unmatched bases: 17. The CDR3 is 17 residues long. Per germline, CDR1 LGHNA and CDR2 YNFKEQ. The CDR3 reads CASSLRQGQKGENEQFF. CDR3 DNA sequence: TGTGCCAGCAGCTTAAGACAGGGCCAAAAGGGGGAGAATGAGCAGTTCTTC.

The rearrangement uses TRBV20-1 and TRBJ2-7; 10 nucleotides agree with TRBD2. The germline V gene has CDR1 DFQATT and CDR2 SNEGSKA (reference sequence). Unmatched junction bases numbered 7, after V lost 2 bases and J lost 3 bases. The CDR3 runs to 15 residues. The CDR3 bases are TGCAGTGCTAGAAAGCGGGAGGGCTCGGGCTACGAGCAGTACTTC. This gives the protein CSARKREGSGYEQYF.

The rearrangement uses TRBV4-3 and TRBJ2-1; 9 bases align to TRBD1. Germline loops: CDR1 LGHNA, CDR2 YSLEER. The CDR3 runs 15 residues. The trim removed 1 base at V and 9 bases at J, leaving 7 bases unmatched. CDR3 amino acids: CASSQVGQGSGEQFF. In DNA, the CDR3 is TGCGCCAGCAGCCAAGTAGGACAGGGGTCAGGTGAGCAGTTCTTC.

The V call is TRBV20-1, the J call TRBJ2-5, with 9 bases that match TRBD2. After removal of 6 bases from V and 5 bases from J, the junction contained 16 bases not matched to a gene. The CDR3 is made up of 16 amino acids. Germline V gene lookup returns CDR1 DFQATT and CDR2 SNEGSKA (reference sequence). CDR3 in DNA: TGCAGTGCCATCGCCGGGCGGGGGGGCCCGGGCGAGACCCAGTACTTC. It yields the protein CSAIAGRGGPGETQYF.

The chain carries TRBV2 and TRBJ2-5; 13 bases agree with TRBD2. The CDR3 contains 15 residues. The V gene end was trimmed by 6 bases and the J gene end by 5 bases; junction bases not matched to a gene: 6. From germline, CDR1 is SNHLY and CDR2 FYNNEI. The CDR3 region has the DNA TGTGCCAGCAGACCCGGACTAGCGGGAGTGGAGACCCAGTACTTC. This translates into CASRPGLAGVETQYF.

CDR3 in amino acids: CASSSGGLGYNEQFF. CDR3 DNA sequence: TGTGCCAGCAGTTCGGGGGGGCTGGGGTACAATGAGCAGTTCTTC. This chain joins TRBV6-5 and TRBJ2-1; 8 bases are shared with TRBD2. CDR3 length: 15 amino acids. V dropped 4 bases and J dropped 4; count of bases not matched to a gene: 6. Germline V gene data show CDR1 as MNHEY and CDR2 as SVGAGI.

This clonotype appeared a few times. The gene calls are TRBV20-1 and TRBJ2-1, with 10 nucleotides matching TRBD2. V shed 6 bases and J 8 bases; nucleotides not matched to a gene: 13. This CDR3 has 15 amino acids. CDR1 and CDR2 from the germline V gene are DFQATT and SNEGSKA (reference sequence). CDR3 bases: TGCAGTGCCCAGAGGAGAGCGGGGGGGCCCTATGAGCAGTTCTTC. This sequence encodes CSAQRRAGGPYEQFF.

This clonotype has ten or more counts. The rearrangement links TRBV5-1 to TRBJ2-7; D not certain. Trimming left V 3 bases short and J 3 bases short, with 4 bases between. The germline V gene has CDR1 SGHRS and CDR2 YFSETQ. The CDR3 runs 11 residues. DNA of the CDR3: TGCGCCAGCAGCTCTAACTACGAGCAGTACTTC. Translation: CASSSNYEQYF.

This clonotype was found a few times. V usage is TRBV7-9 and J usage is TRBJ2-3; D remains unclear. The V gene's germline CDR1 is SEHNR and CDR2 FQNEAQ (reference sequence). The CDR3 loop spans 17 amino acids. V was shortened by 7 bases and J by 0 bases, with 20 bases between the two germline ends. CDR3: CASTPPSGSPSTDTQYF. The CDR3 DNA sequence: TGTGCCAGCACCCCCCCTTCCGGGTCACCCAGCACAGATACGCAGTATTTT.

The gene calls are TRBV5-1 and TRBJ2-7, with TRBD1 as a possible D gene (6 bases). Per germline, CDR1 SGHRS and CDR2 YFSETQ. The CDR3 covers 15 residues. V lost 0 bases, J lost 5 bases, and 15 bases lay in between. CDR3 protein: CASSLGQVMFDEQYF. The CDR3 nucleotides are TGCGCCAGCAGCTTGGGACAGGTGATGTTCGACGAGCAGTACTTC. The entire variable domain, with the rest obtained from reference TRBV5-1 and TRBJ2-7, is as follows: KAGVTQTPRYLIKTRGQQVTLSCSPISGHRSVSWYQQTPGQGLQFLFEYFSETQRNKGNFPGRFSGRQFSNSRSEMNVSTLELGDSALYLCASSLGQVMFDEQYFGPGTRLTVT.